One TCR beta chain is described in this entry. These data belong to a study of shared clonotypes between healthy human individuals. Sequencing was performed with immunoSEQ multiplex PCR; in TCRdb, only in-frame clones are kept and a portion is missing. This sample has approximately 2.5 million clones, with more than 80% found just once. The CDR3 sequence is 13 residues long. The V and J ends lost 1 base and 9 bases respectively, with 10 bases between them. CDR1 SEHNR and CDR2 FQNEAQ come from the germline V gene (reference sequence). The chain recombines TRBV7-9 with TRBJ2-4; D call uncertain. What was sequenced was naive CD4+ T cells sorted from blood. Regarding subset: CD45RA+ positively selected. This TCR came from a man aged 18 to 35 in good health. In DNA, the CDR3 is TGTGCCAGCAGCTTAGTTCACACTTCCATTCAGTACTTC. Protein product: CASSLVHTSIQYF.